This entry features one TCR beta chain sequence. Antigen specificity is unknown. The data originate from a study of regulatory T cells in long-lasting Graves disease. Study findings and constraints: Researchers reported studying only peripheral blood, not thyroid tissue.

Time point noted: newly diagnosed GD, antithyroid drugs for less than 3 months. From PBMCs, RNA was extracted and then used to make the TCR library. Guidelines of the American Thyroid Association were used to diagnose Graves' disease. EDTA tubes collected nine milliliters of peripheral blood. Germline CDR1 and CDR2: SEHNR and FQNEAQ (reference sequence). This CDR3 spans 18 amino acids. With iRepertoire HTBI primers and Arm-PCR of CDR3 regions, TCR beta libraries were built. TCRdb ran MiXCR on the multiplex PCR reads and lists one entry per CDR3 protein. This sample has 540,000 or so distinct CDR3 sequences, with roughly 13% found just once. A further study also used this sample, focusing on T cells in Graves' hyperthyroidism and ophthalmopathy. In that study: In the first-round RT-PCR of the TCR CDR3, the HTBI primer set was used.

This rearrangement joins TRBV7-9 to TRBJ2-5; D may be TRBD2 (6 bases). The J call is in doubt because the DNA end fits TRBJ2-1 better. The sequence derives from a man in his thirties or forties with Graves disease. The sequencing here drew on peripheral blood mononuclear cells (PBMCs), taken at new diagnosis, from a patient treated with antithyroid drugs. The CDR3: CASSLSRFGGRNRNEQFF. Written as DNA, the CDR3 is TGTGCCAGCAGCTTATCTCGGTTTGGGGGGAGAAACCGCAATGAGCAGTTCTTC.